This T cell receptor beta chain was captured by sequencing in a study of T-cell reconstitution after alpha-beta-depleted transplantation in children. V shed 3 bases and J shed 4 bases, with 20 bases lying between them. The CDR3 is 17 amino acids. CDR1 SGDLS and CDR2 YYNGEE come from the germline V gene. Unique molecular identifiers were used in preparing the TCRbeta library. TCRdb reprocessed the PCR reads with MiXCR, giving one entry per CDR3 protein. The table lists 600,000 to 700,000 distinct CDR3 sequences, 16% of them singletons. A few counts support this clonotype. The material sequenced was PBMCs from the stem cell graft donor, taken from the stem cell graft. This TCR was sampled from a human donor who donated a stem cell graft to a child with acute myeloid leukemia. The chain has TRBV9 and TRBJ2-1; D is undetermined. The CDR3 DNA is TGTGCCAGCAGCGCCTCCCCGGTCAGAGCGATATACAATGAGCAGTTCTTC. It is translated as CASSASPVRAIYNEQFF.